What follows is one T cell receptor beta chain and its context. Repertoires were generated with immunoSEQ multiplex PCR, while TCRdb's copy carries only in-frame clones and drops some. The table shows about 120,000 clones, with roughly 92% occurring only once. This record belongs to a study of control samples from healthy donors and cancer patients. The sequence was collected from an older man with head and neck cancer. The sample comprised PBMCs.

The CDR3 DNA is TGTGCCAGCGCCTCTTATCAGGGAGTTGATTCACCCCTCCACTTT. Encoded protein: CASASYQGVDSPLHF. The V gene is TRBV3-1 (or the pseudogene TRBV3-2), the J gene TRBJ1-6, with a possible D match to TRBD1 (5 bases). CDR1 is LGHDT and CDR2 is YNNKEL in the germline V gene (reference sequence). The CDR3 sequence is 15 residues long. V gave up 8 bases and J gave up 8 bases, with 19 bases separating them.